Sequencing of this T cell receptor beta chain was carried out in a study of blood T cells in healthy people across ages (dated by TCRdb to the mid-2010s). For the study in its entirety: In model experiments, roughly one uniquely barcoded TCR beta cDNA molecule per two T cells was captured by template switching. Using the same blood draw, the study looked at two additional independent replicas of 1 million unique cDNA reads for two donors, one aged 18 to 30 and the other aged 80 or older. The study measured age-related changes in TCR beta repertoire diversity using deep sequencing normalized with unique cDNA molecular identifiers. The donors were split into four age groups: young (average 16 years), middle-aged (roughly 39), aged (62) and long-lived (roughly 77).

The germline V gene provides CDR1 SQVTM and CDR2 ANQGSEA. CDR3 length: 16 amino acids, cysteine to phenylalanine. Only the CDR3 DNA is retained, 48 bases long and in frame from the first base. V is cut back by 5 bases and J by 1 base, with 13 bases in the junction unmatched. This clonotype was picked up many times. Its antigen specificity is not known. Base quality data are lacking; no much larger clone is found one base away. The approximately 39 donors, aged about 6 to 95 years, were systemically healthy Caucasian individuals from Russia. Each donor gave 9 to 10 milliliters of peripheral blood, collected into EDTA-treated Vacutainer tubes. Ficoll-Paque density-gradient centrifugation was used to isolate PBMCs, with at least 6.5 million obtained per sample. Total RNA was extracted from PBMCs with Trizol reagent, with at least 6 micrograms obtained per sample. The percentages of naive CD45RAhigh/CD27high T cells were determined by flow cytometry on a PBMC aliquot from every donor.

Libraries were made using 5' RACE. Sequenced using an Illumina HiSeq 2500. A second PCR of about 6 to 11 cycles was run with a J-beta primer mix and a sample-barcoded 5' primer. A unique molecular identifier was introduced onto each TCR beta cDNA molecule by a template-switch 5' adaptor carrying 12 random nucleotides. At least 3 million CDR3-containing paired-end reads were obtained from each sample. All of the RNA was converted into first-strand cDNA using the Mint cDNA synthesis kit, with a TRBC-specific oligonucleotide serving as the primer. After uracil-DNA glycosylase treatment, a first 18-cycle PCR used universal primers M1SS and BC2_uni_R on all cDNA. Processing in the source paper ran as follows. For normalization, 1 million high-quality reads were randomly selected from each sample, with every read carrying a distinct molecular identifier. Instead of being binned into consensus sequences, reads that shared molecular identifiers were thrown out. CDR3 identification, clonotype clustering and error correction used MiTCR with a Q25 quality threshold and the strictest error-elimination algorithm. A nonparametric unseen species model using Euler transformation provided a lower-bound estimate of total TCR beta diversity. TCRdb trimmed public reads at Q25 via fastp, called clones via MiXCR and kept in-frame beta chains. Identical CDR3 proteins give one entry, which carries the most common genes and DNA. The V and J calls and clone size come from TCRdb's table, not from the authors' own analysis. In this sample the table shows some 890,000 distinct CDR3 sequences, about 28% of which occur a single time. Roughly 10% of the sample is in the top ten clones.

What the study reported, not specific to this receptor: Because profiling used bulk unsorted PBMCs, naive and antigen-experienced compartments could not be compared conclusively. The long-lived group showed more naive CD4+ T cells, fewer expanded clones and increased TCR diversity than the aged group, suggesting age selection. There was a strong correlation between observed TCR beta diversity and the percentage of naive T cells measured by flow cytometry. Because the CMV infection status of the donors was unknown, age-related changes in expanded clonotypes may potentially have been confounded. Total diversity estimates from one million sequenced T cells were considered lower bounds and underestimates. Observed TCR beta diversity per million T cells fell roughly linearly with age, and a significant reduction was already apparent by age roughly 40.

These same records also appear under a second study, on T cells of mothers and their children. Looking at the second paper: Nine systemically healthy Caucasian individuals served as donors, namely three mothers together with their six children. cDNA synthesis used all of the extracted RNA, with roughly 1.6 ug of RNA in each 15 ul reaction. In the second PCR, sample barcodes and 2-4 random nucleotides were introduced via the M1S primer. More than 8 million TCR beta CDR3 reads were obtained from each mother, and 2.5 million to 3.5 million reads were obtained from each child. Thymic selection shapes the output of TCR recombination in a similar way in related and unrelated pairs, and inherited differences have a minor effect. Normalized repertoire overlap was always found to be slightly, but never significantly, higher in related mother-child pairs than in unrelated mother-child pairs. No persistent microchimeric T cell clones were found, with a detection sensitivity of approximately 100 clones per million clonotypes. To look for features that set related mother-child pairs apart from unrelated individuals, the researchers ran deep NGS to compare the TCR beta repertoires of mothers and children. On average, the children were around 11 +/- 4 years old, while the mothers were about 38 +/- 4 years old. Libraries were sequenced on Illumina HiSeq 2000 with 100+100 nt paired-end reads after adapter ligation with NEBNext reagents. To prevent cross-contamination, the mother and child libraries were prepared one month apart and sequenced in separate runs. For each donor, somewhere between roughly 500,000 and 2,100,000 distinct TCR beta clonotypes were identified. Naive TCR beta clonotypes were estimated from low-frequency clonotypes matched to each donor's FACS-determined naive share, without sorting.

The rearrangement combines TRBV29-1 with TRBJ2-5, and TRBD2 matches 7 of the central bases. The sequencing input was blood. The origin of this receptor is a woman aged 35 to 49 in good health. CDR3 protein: CSVPLVVGGIQETQYF. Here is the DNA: TGCAGCGTTCCCCTGGTAGTGGGGGGGATCCAAGAGACCCAGTACTTC.